Listed below are T cell receptor beta chains from one sample, sequenced in a study of glioma-infiltrating T cells. TCRdb re-derived calls from the multiplex PCR reads in MiXCR, one entry per CDR3 protein. This sample has 100,000 to 150,000 distinct CDR3 sequences, with roughly 24% found just once. The specimen sequenced was glioma tissue, nonneoplastic brain tissue, or PBMCs (not recorded which). The receptors come from a human donor with low-grade glioma or glioblastoma, undergoing nonglioma brain surgery, or in good health (not recorded which). CDR3s include the opening cysteine and the closing phenylalanine or tryptophan. A D gene is named only where the DNA matches it firmly. Size is stated for part of the rows, as once, few or many counts, or as a class when the clone is expanded.

cdr3_aa: CASSPGGLITEAFF
cdr3_nt: TGTGCCAGTAGTCCTGGGGGATTGATCACTGAAGCTTTCTTT
v_call: TRBV19
j_call: TRBJ1-1
clone_size: many
d_call: NA

cdr3_aa: CASSLVDQPQHF
cdr3_nt: TGTGCCAGCAGCTTAGTGGATCAGCCCCAGCATTTT
v_call: TRBV7-9
j_call: TRBJ1-5
clone_size: NA
d_call: NA

cdr3_aa: CSVRDSFSGNTIYF
cdr3_nt: TGCAGCGTTCGCGACAGTTTCTCTGGAAACACCATATATTTT
v_call: TRBV29-1
j_call: TRBJ1-3
clone_size: NA
d_call: NA

cdr3_aa: CASSYSQTSVTDTQYF
cdr3_nt: TGTGCCAGCAGTTACTCCCAGACTAGCGTCACAGATACGCAGTATTTT
v_call: TRBV6-2/TRBV6-3
j_call: TRBJ2-3
clone_size: many
d_call: TRBD2

cdr3_aa: CATSKATSGSYEQYF
cdr3_nt: TGTGCCACCAGCAAGGCGACTAGCGGATCCTACGAGCAGTACTTC
v_call: TRBV15
j_call: TRBJ2-7
clone_size: NA
d_call: TRBD2

cdr3_aa: CAWSRDRLGVNTEAFF
cdr3_nt: TGTGCCTGGAGTAGGGACAGGTTGGGGGTGAACACTGAAGCTTTCTTT
v_call: TRBV30
j_call: TRBJ1-1
clone_size: few
d_call: TRBD1

cdr3_aa: CSARGTSGTGEGGYTF
cdr3_nt: TGCAGTGCTAGAGGGACTTCCGGGACAGGGGAAGGTGGCTACACCTTC
v_call: TRBV20-1
j_call: TRBJ1-2
clone_size: many
d_call: TRBD1

cdr3_aa: CASSFSDTDTQYF
cdr3_nt: TGTGCCAGCAGCTTTTCGGACACAGATACGCAGTATTTT
v_call: TRBV7-2
j_call: TRBJ2-3
clone_size: many
d_call: NA

cdr3_aa: CASRIGTADSGNTIYF
cdr3_nt: TGTGCCAGCAGGATCGGGACAGCCGACTCTGGAAACACCATATATTTT
v_call: TRBV12-3/TRBV12-4
j_call: TRBJ1-3
clone_size: NA
d_call: TRBD1

cdr3_aa: CASSVSPNTGELFF
cdr3_nt: TGTGCCAGCAGTGTTAGTCCTAACACCGGGGAGCTGTTTTTT
v_call: TRBV6-4
j_call: TRBJ2-2
clone_size: many
d_call: NA

cdr3_aa: CASSYSQGVGGNTIYF
cdr3_nt: TGTGCCAGCAGTTACTCACAGGGAGTCGGCGGAAACACCATATATTTT
v_call: TRBV6-6
j_call: TRBJ1-3
clone_size: many
d_call: NA

cdr3_aa: CASTSGSGGNEQFF
cdr3_nt: TGTGCCAGTACGAGCGGGAGCGGAGGGAATGAGCAGTTCTTC
v_call: TRBV19
j_call: TRBJ2-1
clone_size: many
d_call: TRBD2

cdr3_aa: CASTGGETQYF
cdr3_nt: TGTGCCAGCACGGGTGGAGAGACCCAGTACTTC
v_call: TRBV12-3/TRBV12-4
j_call: TRBJ2-5
clone_size: few
d_call: NA

cdr3_aa: CASSPGFTLQGGYGYTF
cdr3_nt: TGTGCCAGCAGCCCCGGTTTTACACTTCAGGGAGGCTATGGCTACACCTTC
v_call: TRBV7-2
j_call: TRBJ1-2
clone_size: many
d_call: NA

cdr3_aa: CASSLDAVPGLNAEAFF
cdr3_nt: TGTGCCAGCAGCTTAGATGCCGTGCCAGGGCTTAACGCTGAAGCTTTCTTT
v_call: TRBV7-2
j_call: TRBJ1-1
clone_size: NA
d_call: NA

cdr3_aa: CASSLPTTGTDTGGGGYTF
cdr3_nt: TGTGCCAGCAGTTTACCGACCACCGGGACAGACACCGGGGGAGGAGGCTACACCTTC
v_call: TRBV28
j_call: TRBJ1-2
clone_size: many
d_call: TRBD1

cdr3_aa: CASSQVLYGGSYNEQFF
cdr3_nt: TGCGCCAGCAGCCAAGTTTTATATGGTGGCTCCTACAATGAGCAGTTCTTC
v_call: TRBV4-3
j_call: TRBJ2-1
clone_size: many
d_call: NA

cdr3_aa: CASSLAGQTDTQYF
cdr3_nt: TGTGCCAGCAGCTTGGCCGGACAAACAGATACGCAGTATTTT
v_call: TRBV5-4
j_call: TRBJ2-3
clone_size: many
d_call: NA

cdr3_aa: CASSPPGTQYF
cdr3_nt: TGTGCCAGCTCACCCCCAGGCACGCAGTATTTT
v_call: TRBV18
j_call: TRBJ2-3
clone_size: many
d_call: NA

cdr3_aa: CASGLPSGGGPQETQYF
cdr3_nt: TGTGCTAGTGGTTTGCCCTCAGGGGGAGGGCCGCAAGAGACCCAGTACTTC
v_call: TRBV12-5
j_call: TRBJ2-5
clone_size: NA
d_call: NA

cdr3_aa: CASSLDGSSHQPQHF
cdr3_nt: TGTGCCAGCAGTTTAGACGGAAGCAGCCATCAGCCCCAGCATTTT
v_call: TRBV12-3/TRBV12-4
j_call: TRBJ1-5
clone_size: few
d_call: NA

cdr3_aa: CASSQLPGRAAKNIQYF
cdr3_nt: TGCGCCAGCAGCCAACTCCCAGGGAGGGCTGCCAAAAACATTCAGTACTTC
v_call: TRBV4-3
j_call: TRBJ2-4
clone_size: NA
d_call: TRBD2

cdr3_aa: CASSQGGVNTDTQYF
cdr3_nt: TGTGCCAGCAGCCAAGGGGGCGTGAATACAGATACGCAGTATTTT
v_call: TRBV7-2
j_call: TRBJ2-3
clone_size: many
d_call: TRBD1

cdr3_aa: CASSLSILGLRGDEQFF
cdr3_nt: TGTGCCAGCAGTTTATCGATCCTGGGACTACGAGGCGATGAGCAGTTCTTC
v_call: TRBV27
j_call: TRBJ2-1
clone_size: many
d_call: TRBD2

cdr3_aa: CASSPGLRGLFF
cdr3_nt: TGTGCCAGCAGTCCCGGACTGAGAGGGCTGTTTTTT
v_call: TRBV6-1
j_call: TRBJ2-2
clone_size: many
d_call: NA

cdr3_aa: CASSKTGMPYEQYF
cdr3_nt: TGTGCCAGTAGTAAAACGGGCATGCCCTACGAGCAGTACTTC
v_call: TRBV19
j_call: TRBJ2-7
clone_size: many
d_call: NA

cdr3_aa: CASSYPGTSKAGELFF
cdr3_nt: TGCGCCAGCAGCTATCCCGGGACTAGTAAGGCCGGGGAGCTGTTTTTT
v_call: TRBV4-1
j_call: TRBJ2-2
clone_size: NA
d_call: TRBD2

cdr3_aa: CASSLDQGRTEKLFF
cdr3_nt: TGTGCCAGCAGCTTAGATCAGGGGCGGACGGAAAAACTGTTTTTT
v_call: TRBV11-2
j_call: TRBJ1-4
clone_size: many
d_call: NA

cdr3_aa: CASSDALAGAYEQYF
cdr3_nt: TGTGCCAGCAGTGACGCCCTAGCGGGAGCCTACGAGCAGTACTTC
v_call: TRBV6-1
j_call: TRBJ2-7
clone_size: many
d_call: TRBD2

cdr3_aa: CASSLAPSGSFDEQFF
cdr3_nt: TGTGCCAGCAGTTTAGCGCCTAGCGGGAGTTTTGATGAGCAGTTCTTC
v_call: TRBV12-3/TRBV12-4
j_call: TRBJ2-1
clone_size: NA
d_call: TRBD2

cdr3_aa: CASSRSSGGYEQYF
cdr3_nt: TGTGCCAGCAGCCGATCTTCGGGTGGGTACGAGCAGTACTTC
v_call: TRBV5-4
j_call: TRBJ2-7
clone_size: many
d_call: NA

cdr3_aa: CSARGSSVETQYF
cdr3_nt: TGCAGTGCTAGAGGATCTAGCGTGGAGACCCAGTACTTC
v_call: TRBV20-1
j_call: TRBJ2-5
clone_size: many
d_call: NA

cdr3_aa: CASSFILDTGGDEETQYF
cdr3_nt: TGTGCCAGCAGTTTCATCCTGGATACAGGGGGGGACGAAGAGACCCAGTACTTC
v_call: TRBV6-2/TRBV6-3
j_call: TRBJ2-5
clone_size: many
d_call: NA

cdr3_aa: CATPKTSSGDEQFF
cdr3_nt: TGTGCCACTCCCAAGACTAGCTCGGGCGATGAGCAGTTCTTC
v_call: TRBV2
j_call: TRBJ2-1
clone_size: few
d_call: TRBD2

cdr3_aa: CASSPGEGTEAFF
cdr3_nt: TGTGCCAGCTCACCAGGGGAGGGTACTGAAGCTTTCTTT
v_call: TRBV18
j_call: TRBJ1-1
clone_size: many
d_call: NA

cdr3_aa: CSVGQFATNEKLFF
cdr3_nt: TGCAGCGTTGGACAGTTTGCAACTAATGAAAAACTGTTTTTT
v_call: TRBV29-1
j_call: TRBJ1-4
clone_size: NA
d_call: NA

cdr3_aa: CASSLSSVLSYEQYF
cdr3_nt: TGTGCCAGCAGTTTAAGCAGCGTCTTGTCCTACGAGCAGTACTTC
v_call: TRBV6-1
j_call: TRBJ2-7
clone_size: many
d_call: NA

cdr3_aa: CASSLLSLGYGYTF
cdr3_nt: TGTGCCAGCAGCTTACTGTCTTTGGGCTATGGCTACACCTTC
v_call: TRBV12-3/TRBV12-4
j_call: TRBJ1-2
clone_size: few
d_call: NA

cdr3_aa: CASSFPREDNGQLF
cdr3_nt: TGCGCCAGCAGCTTCCCCCGTGAGGACAATGGGCAGCTCTTC
v_call: TRBV5-1
j_call: TRBJ2-1
clone_size: NA
d_call: NA

cdr3_aa: CASSRGDGANYGYTF
cdr3_nt: TGCGCCAGCAGCCGAGGGGACGGAGCTAACTATGGCTACACCTTC
v_call: TRBV4-1
j_call: TRBJ1-2
clone_size: many
d_call: NA

cdr3_aa: CASSPLGLAAYNEQFF
cdr3_nt: TGTGCCAGCTCACCCCTGGGACTAGCGGCGTACAATGAGCAGTTCTTC
v_call: TRBV18
j_call: TRBJ2-1
clone_size: many
d_call: TRBD2

cdr3_aa: CATLPSGSWDTGELFF
cdr3_nt: TGTGCCACCCTTCCTAGCGGGAGTTGGGACACCGGGGAGCTGTTTTTT
v_call: TRBV10-3
j_call: TRBJ2-2
clone_size: many
d_call: TRBD2

cdr3_aa: CARTFRCGTRSYEQYF
cdr3_nt: TGTGCCAGAACCTTCAGATGCGGGACCAGATCCTACGAGCAGTACTTC
v_call: TRBV7-9
j_call: TRBJ2-7
clone_size: NA
d_call: NA

cdr3_aa: CASSNSGRAEQYF
cdr3_nt: TGTGCCAGCAGCAATAGCGGGAGGGCCGAGCAGTACTTC
v_call: TRBV7-3
j_call: TRBJ2-7
clone_size: few
d_call: TRBD2

cdr3_aa: CASRRQLPNEKLFF
cdr3_nt: TGTGCCAGCAGACGACAGCTACCTAATGAAAAACTGTTTTTT
v_call: TRBV28
j_call: TRBJ1-4
clone_size: many
d_call: NA